In this sample, the clone carrying this TCR beta chain turned up once. These data come from a study of blood T cell repertoires in COVID-19. Study-wide background: The cDNA or gDNA used as material had been derived from T cells, B-cell-depleted T cells, or PBMCs.

Assay used: immunoSEQ multiplex PCR; TCRdb lists only in-frame clones, some missing. The sample consists of about 130,000 clones, 70% to 75% of them appearing once. Specimen: peripheral blood. The TCR was taken from a man in his 60s with acute or convalescent COVID-19.

This CDR3 reads CARFDSPYGYTF. CDR3 in DNA: TGCGCCAGGTTTGACAGCCCCTATGGCTACACCTTC. This chain links TRBV23-1 with TRBJ1-2; D possibly corresponds to TRBD1 (5 bases). TRBV23-1 is recorded as an ORF, its role being uncertain. CDR3 length: 12 amino acids. V lost 9 bases and J 4 bases, leaving 12 bases between the germline ends.